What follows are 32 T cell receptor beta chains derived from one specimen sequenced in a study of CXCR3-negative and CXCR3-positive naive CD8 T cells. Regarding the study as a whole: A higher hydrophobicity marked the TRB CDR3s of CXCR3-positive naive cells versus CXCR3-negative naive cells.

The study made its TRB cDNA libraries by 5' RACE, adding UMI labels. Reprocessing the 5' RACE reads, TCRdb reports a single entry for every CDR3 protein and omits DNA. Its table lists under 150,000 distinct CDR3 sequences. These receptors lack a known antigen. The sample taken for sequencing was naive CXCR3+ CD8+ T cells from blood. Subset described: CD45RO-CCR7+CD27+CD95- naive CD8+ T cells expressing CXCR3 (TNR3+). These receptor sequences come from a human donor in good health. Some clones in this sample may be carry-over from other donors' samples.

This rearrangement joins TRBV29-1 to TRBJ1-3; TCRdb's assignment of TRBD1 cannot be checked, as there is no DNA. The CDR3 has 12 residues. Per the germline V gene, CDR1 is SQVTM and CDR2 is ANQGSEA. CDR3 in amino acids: CSARGSGNTLYF.

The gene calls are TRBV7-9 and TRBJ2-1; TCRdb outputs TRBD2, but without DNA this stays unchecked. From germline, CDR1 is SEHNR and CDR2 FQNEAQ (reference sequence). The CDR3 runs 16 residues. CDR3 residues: CASTLTRVGRYNEQFF.

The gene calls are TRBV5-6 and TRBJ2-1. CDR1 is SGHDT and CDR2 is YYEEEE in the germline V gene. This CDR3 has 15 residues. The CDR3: CASSLEKRAYNEQFF.

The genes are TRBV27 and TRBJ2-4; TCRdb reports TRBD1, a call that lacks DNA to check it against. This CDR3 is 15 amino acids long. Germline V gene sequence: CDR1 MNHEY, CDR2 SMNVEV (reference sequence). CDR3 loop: CASSSPTQGENIQYF.

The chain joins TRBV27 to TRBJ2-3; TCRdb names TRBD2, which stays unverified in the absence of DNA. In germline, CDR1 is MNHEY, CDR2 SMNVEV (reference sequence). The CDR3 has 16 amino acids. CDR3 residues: CASSFILSPGADTQYF.

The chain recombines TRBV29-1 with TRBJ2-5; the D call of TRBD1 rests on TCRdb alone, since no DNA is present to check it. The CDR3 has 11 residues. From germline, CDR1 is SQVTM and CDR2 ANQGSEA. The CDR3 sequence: CAAGGFETQYF.

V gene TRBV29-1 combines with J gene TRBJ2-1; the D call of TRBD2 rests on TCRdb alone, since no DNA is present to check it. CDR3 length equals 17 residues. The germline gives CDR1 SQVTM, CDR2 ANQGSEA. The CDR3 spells CSALGLAGDLTYNEQFF.

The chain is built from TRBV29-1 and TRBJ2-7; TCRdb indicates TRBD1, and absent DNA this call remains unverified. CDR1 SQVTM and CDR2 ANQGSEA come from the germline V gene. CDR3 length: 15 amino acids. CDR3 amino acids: CSVEERSGREYEQYF.

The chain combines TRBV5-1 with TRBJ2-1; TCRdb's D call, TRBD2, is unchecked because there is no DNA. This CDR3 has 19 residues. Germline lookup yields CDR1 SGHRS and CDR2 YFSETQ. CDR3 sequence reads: CASSFLVRLAGGAYNEQFF. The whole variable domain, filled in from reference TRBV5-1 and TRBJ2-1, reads KAGVTQTPRYLIKTRGQQVTLSCSPISGHRSVSWYQQTPGQGLQFLFEYFSETQRNKGNFPGRFSGRQFSNSRSEMNVSTLELGDSALYLCASSFLVRLAGGAYNEQFFGPGTRLTVL.

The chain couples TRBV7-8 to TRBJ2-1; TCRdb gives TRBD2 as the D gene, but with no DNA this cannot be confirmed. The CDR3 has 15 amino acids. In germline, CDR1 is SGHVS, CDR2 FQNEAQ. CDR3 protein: CASSLEAGPAGEQFF. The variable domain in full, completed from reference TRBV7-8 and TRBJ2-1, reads GAGVSQSPRYKVAKRGQDVALRCDPISGHVSLFWYQQALGQGPEFLTYFQNEAQLDKSGLPSDRFFAERPEGSVSTLKIQRTQQEDSAVYLCASSLEAGPAGEQFFGPGTRLTVL.

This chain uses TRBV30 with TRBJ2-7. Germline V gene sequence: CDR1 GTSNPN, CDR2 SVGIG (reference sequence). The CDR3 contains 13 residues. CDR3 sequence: CAWSVEFGNEQYF.

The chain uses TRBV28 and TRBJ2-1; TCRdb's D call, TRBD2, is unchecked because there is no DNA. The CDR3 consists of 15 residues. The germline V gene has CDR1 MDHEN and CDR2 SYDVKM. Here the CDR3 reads CASRLAGGFNNEQFF. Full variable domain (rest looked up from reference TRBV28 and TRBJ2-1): DVKVTQSSRYLVKRTGEKVFLECVQDMDHENMFWYRQDPGLGLRLIYFSYDVKMKEKGDIPEGYSVSREKKERFSLILESASTNQTSMYLCASRLAGGFNNEQFFGPGTRLTVL.

The CDR3 spells CASSPPEFLNTGELFF. This chain links TRBV18 with TRBJ2-2. The CDR3 covers 16 residues. Germline V gene sequence: CDR1 KGHSH, CDR2 LQKENI.

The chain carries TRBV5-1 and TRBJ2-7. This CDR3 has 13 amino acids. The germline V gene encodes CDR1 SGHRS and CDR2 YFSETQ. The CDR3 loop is CASRAERSYEQYF.

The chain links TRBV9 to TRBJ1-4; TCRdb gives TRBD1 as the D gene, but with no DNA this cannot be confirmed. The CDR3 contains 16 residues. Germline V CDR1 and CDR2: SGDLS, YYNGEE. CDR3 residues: CASSPRQGGTNEKLFF.

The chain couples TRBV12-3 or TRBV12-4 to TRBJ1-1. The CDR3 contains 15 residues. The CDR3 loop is CASNKAGLEDTEAFF.

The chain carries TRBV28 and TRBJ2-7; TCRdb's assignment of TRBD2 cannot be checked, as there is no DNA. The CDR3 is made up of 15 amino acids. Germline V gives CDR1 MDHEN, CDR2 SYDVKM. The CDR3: CASSGTSGGDYEQYF.

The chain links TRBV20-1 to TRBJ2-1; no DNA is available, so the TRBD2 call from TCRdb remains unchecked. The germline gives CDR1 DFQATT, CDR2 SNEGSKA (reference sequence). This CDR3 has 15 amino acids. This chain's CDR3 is CSASSGESSYNEQFF.

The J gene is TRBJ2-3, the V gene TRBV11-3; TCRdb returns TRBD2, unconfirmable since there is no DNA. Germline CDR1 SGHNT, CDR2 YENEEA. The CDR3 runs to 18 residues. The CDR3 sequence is CASAPWVTSGGSADTQYF. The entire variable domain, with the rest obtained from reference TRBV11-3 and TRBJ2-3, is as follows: EAGVVQSPRYKIIEKKQPVAFWCNPISGHNTLYWYLQNLGQGPELLIRYENEEAVDDSQLPKDRFSAERLKGVDSTLKIQPAELGDSAVYLCASAPWVTSGGSADTQYFGPGTRLTVL.

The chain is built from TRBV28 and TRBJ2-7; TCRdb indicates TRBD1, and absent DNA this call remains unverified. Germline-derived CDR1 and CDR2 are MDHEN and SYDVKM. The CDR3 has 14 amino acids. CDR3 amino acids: CASSGMSWSYEQYF.

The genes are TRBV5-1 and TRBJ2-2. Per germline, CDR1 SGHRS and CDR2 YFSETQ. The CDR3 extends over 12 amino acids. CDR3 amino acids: CASQPNTGELFF.

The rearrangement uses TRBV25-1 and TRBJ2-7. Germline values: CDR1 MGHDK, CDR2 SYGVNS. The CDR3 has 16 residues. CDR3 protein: CASSDRRQEPSYEQYF.

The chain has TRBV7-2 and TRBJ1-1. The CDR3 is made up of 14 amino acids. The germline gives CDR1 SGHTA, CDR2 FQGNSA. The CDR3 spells CASSFRTLNTEAFF.

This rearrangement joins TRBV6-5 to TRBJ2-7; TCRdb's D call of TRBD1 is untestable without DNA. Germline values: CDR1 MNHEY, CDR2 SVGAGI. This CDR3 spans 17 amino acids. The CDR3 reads CASSYKGYGTASYEQYF.

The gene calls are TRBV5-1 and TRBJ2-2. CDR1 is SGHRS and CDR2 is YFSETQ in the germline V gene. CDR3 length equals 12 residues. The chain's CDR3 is CASSSETGELFF.

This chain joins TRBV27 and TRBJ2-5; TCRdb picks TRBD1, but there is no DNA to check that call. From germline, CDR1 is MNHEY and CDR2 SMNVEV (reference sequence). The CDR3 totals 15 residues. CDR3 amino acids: CASRLGGGIQETQYF.

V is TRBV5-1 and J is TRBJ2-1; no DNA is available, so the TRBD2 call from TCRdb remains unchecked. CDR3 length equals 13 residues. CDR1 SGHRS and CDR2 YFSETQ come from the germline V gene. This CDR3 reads CASSETSWVEQFF.

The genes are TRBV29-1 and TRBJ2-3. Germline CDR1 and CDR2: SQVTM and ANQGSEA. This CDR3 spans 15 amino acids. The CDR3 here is CSVGPPYDSTDTQYF.

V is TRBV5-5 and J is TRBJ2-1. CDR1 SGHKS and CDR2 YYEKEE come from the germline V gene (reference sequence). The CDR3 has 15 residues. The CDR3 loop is CASSLAGMSGNEQFF.

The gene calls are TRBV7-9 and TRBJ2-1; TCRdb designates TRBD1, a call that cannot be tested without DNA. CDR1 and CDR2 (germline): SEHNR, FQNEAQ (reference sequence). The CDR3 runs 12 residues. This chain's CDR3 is CASSLDSPSVFF.

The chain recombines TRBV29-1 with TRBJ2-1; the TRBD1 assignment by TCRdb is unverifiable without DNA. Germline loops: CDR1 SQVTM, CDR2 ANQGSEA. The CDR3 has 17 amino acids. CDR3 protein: CSVGGRGPSLDYNEQFF.

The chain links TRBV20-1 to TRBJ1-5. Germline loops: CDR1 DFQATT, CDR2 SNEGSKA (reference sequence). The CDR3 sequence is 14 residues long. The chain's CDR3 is CSAIELTDNQPQHF.